The clone carrying this TCR beta chain was detected many times. Its antigen is still unknown. The data originate from a study of glioma-infiltrating T cells. Whole-study findings and limits: Gliomas, especially low-grade, showed above-expected tissue-blood divergence; non-neoplastic patients showed below.

Amplification of TCR alpha and beta CDR3 regions from RNA used iRepertoire nested multiplex PCR. TCRdb fed the multiplex PCR reads into MiXCR, producing one record per CDR3 protein. Of 84,000 or so distinct CDR3 sequences listed, around a quarter are singletons. The CDR3 has 13 residues. Trimming cost V 4 bases and J 8 bases, with 9 bases left between them. Germline V gene lookup returns CDR1 SGHTA and CDR2 FQGNSA. This TCR was sampled from a human donor with low-grade glioma or glioblastoma, undergoing nonglioma brain surgery, or in good health (not recorded which). Sequenced material: glioma tissue, nonneoplastic brain tissue, or PBMCs (not recorded which). This chain uses TRBV7-2 with TRBJ1-6; D may be TRBD1 (5 bases). In nucleotides, the CDR3 is TGTGCCAGCAGCTCGACGGGACATTCACCCCTCCACTTT. This sequence encodes CASSSTGHSPLHF.